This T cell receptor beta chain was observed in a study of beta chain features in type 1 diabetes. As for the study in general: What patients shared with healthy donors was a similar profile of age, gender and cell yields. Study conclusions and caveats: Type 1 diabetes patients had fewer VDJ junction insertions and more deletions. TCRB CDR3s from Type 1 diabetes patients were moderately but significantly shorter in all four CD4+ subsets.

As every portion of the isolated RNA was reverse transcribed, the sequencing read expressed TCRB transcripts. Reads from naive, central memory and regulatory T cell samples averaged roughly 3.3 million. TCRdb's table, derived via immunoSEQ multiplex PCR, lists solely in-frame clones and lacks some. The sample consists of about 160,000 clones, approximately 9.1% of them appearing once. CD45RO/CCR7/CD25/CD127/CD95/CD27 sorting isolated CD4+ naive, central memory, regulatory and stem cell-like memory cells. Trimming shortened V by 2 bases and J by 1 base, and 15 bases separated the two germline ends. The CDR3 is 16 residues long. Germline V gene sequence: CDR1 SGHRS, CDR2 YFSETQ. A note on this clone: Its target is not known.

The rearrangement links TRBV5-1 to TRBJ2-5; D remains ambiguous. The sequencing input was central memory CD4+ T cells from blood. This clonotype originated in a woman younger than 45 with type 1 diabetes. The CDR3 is CASSFTGSAVQETQYF. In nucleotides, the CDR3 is TGCGCCAGCAGCTTTACGGGTTCGGCAGTCCAAGAGACCCAGTACTTC.